This is a list of T cell receptor beta chains from one sample in a study of response to subunit inactivated influenza vaccine. TCRdb reprocessed the RT-PCR reads via MiXCR and lists one record per CDR3 protein. The table includes about 240,000 distinct CDR3 sequences, 10% to 15% detected once. Sample: non-naive T cells sorted from PBMCs, taken 14 days before vaccination. Receptors were obtained from a man in his fifties who received an inactivated influenza vaccine. The conserved cysteine and the conserved F or W are not part of the CDR3 here. The order of the fields is V gene, CDR3 length, J gene, CDR3 protein.

>TRBV20-1|11|TRBJ1-4
SARGTANEKLF
>TRBV4-1|13|TRBJ1-2
ASSPPRQGGYGYT
>TRBV7-8|18|TRBJ1-2
ASSLGRIRGRSLAAYGYT
>TRBV7-6|12|TRBJ2-3
ASSNYRGTDTQY
>TRBV27|13|TRBJ2-2
ASSLDGRGTGELF
>TRBV20-1|12|TRBJ2-1
SARDGGGVGEQF
>TRBV7-8|13|TRBJ2-3
ASTLRNGFTDTQY
>TRBV2|9|TRBJ2-3
ARGKADTQY
>TRBV18|11|TRBJ2-7
ASSPGGSHEQY
>TRBV15|12|TRBJ1-5
ATSQSGPGQPQH
>TRBV28|14|TRBJ2-7
ASSFSILTASYERY
>TRBV20-1|10|TRBJ2-3
SALRGGDTQY
>TRBV5-1|16|TRBJ2-1
ASSLGLGPRRAYNEQF
>TRBV12-3/TRBV12-4|14|TRBJ2-7
ASSPGPGLGIYEQY
>TRBV4-1|11|TRBJ1-5
ASSPAPNQPQH
>TRBV7-2|13|TRBJ1-1
ASSLLSTQSTEAF
>TRBV6-2/TRBV6-3|14|TRBJ2-2
ASRRTGGANTGELF
>TRBV10-1|11|TRBJ1-5
ASSESYGQPQH
>TRBV5-1|12|TRBJ2-3
ASSFVGTGDTQY
>TRBV19|12|TRBJ2-5
ASSIGGGRETQY
>TRBV18|12|TRBJ1-5
ASSRRESNQPQH
>TRBV4-3|11|TRBJ1-2
ASSAGTGVGYT
>TRBV20-1|12|TRBJ2-1
SARGGLARHEQF
>TRBV24-1|16|TRBJ1-1
ATSDLQDRVWVRTEAF
>TRBV7-6|16|TRBJ2-3
ASSQNIQGAIGSDTQY
>TRBV20-1|12|TRBJ1-5
SARNRVVNQPQH
>TRBV24-1|12|TRBJ2-1
ATSEVVGTSGKF
>TRBV7-6|13|TRBJ2-7
ASSRYRGMVYEQY
>TRBV2|11|TRBJ2-5
ASSESVQETQY
>TRBV7-9|11|TRBJ2-7
ASSAAPVYEQY
>TRBV20-1|12|TRBJ2-7
SATQTSGRYEQY
>TRBV12-3/TRBV12-4|12|TRBJ1-2
ASSLGRERYGYT
>TRBV28|13|TRBJ2-2
ASTYGGPSTGELF
>TRBV4-1|14|TRBJ2-7
ASSRGSGALSYEQY
>TRBV5-1|14|TRBJ1-6
ASSPRTGVYNSPLH
>TRBV27|11|TRBJ2-7
ASSQKGGSEQY
>TRBV20-1|14|TRBJ2-3
SASKPGGSSTDTQY
>TRBV4-1|13|TRBJ1-5
ASSQDDLSNQPQH
>TRBV28|11|TRBJ2-4
ASRQGGSGIQY
>TRBV6-2/TRBV6-3|19|TRBJ2-3
ASRALVQLAGANFNTDTQY
>TRBV20-1|11|TRBJ1-4
SAKDRAGEKLF
>TRBV29-1|13|TRBJ1-1
SVGGLQGGGPEAF
>TRBV5-1|14|TRBJ2-1
ASSPQGGSSYNEQF
>TRBV27|13|TRBJ1-1
ASRTRGTINTEAF